This TCR beta chain is from a study of regulatory T cells in long-lasting Graves disease. Regarding the study as a whole: Possibly, accuracy suffered from the small sample size.

Indicated time point: persistent/refractory GD, antithyroid drugs over 5 years with positive TRAb. Generation of the TCR library employed RNA extracted from PBMCs. EDTA tubes were used for drawing around 8.8 milliliters of peripheral blood. Building the TCR beta libraries relied on iRepertoire HTBI primers, and CDR3 regions underwent Arm-PCR. One entry per CDR3 protein, called by TCRdb with MiXCR from the multiplex PCR reads. The sample consists of some 450,000 distinct CDR3 sequences, 23% of them appearing once. This clonotype has a handful of counts. Its antigen is unknown. The receptor's source is a female donor with Graves disease. The specimen comprised peripheral blood mononuclear cells (PBMCs), sampled when the disease was refractory, from a patient treated with antithyroid drugs.

The DNA of the CDR3 is TGTGCCAGTTCAGAAACGATCTATAATTCACCCCTCCACTTT. Its protein is CASSETIYNSPLHF. The chain has TRBV12-3 or TRBV12-4 and TRBJ1-6; no clear D. V lost 9 bases and J 3 bases, leaving 12 bases between the germline ends. CDR3 length equals 14 residues.